This TCR beta chain was observed in a study of early T cells in non-severe SARS-CoV-2 infection. As for the study in general: With bulk RNA from unsorted whole blood as input, sequencing yielded unpaired chains.

This CDR3 contains 16 residues. Germline CDR1 and CDR2: MNHEY and SVGAGI. V trimming: 5 bases; J trimming: 5 bases; junction bases outside the gene matches: 7. Unique molecular identifiers were added to individual cDNA molecules. A single record per CDR3 protein comes from TCRdb applying MiXCR to the 5' RACE reads. Among about 77,000 distinct CDR3 sequences listed, 15% to 20% were seen once. This clonotype was counted a few times. The TCR originated in an adult who was a healthcare worker with PCR-confirmed SARS-CoV-2 infection or an uninfected control (not recorded which). This chain joins TRBV6-5 and TRBJ2-3; 13 bases align to TRBD2. Sequencing used whole blood. CDR3 loop: CASSTSGRAVGDTQYF. Here the CDR3 DNA reads TGTGCCAGCAGTACTAGCGGGAGGGCCGTTGGAGATACGCAGTATTTT.